This T cell receptor beta chain was found in a study of blood T cell repertoires in COVID-19. On the study more broadly: COVID-19 samples, acute and convalescent, were from the United States, Italy and Spain.

Only in-frame clones appear in the TCRdb table, and some are missing; sequencing was by immunoSEQ multiplex PCR. Among around 100,000 clones listed, about 87% were seen once. The CDR3 runs to 18 residues. Germline trimming cut 2 bases from V and 8 bases from J; bases unmatched to any gene: 13. Germline V gene data show CDR1 as SGHRS and CDR2 as YFSETQ. The sequencing input was peripheral blood. This receptor was obtained from a human donor in a cohort sampled during active COVID-19. V usage is TRBV5-1 and J usage is TRBJ2-2; TRBD2 matches 12 bases. CDR3 region: CASSFALLAGGNGGELFF. The CDR3 nucleotides read TGCGCCAGCAGCTTCGCCTTACTAGCGGGAGGAAACGGGGGGGAGCTGTTTTTT.